These 30 T cell receptor beta chains were sequenced from one sample in a study of T cells after yellow fever vaccination. One entry per CDR3 protein, called by TCRdb with MiXCR from the 5' RACE reads. Of under 500,000 distinct CDR3 sequences detected, around a sixth appear once; the ten largest clones hold roughly a sixth. The specimen was PBMCs, collected before the yellow fever booster vaccination. These receptors all come from a young man who received the YFV17D yellow fever vaccine.

The genes are TRBV4-2 and TRBJ2-1; 11 bases match TRBD2. J gave up 5 bases and V 1 base, and 10 bases lay outside the gene matches. The CDR3 is 18 residues long. The V gene's germline CDR1 is LGHNA and CDR2 YNFKEQ. CDR3 bases: TGTGCCAGCAGCCAAGGGTTAGCTGGGACTAGCGGCCACAATGAGCAGTTCTTC. This sequence encodes CASSQGLAGTSGHNEQFF.

The V gene is TRBV6-2 or TRBV6-3, the J gene TRBJ2-7; TRBD1 matches at 8 bases. CDR3 length: 11 amino acids. CDR1 is MNHEY and CDR2 is SVGEGT in the germline V gene. V gave up 5 bases and J gave up 9 bases; unmatched junction bases: 3. The chain's CDR3 is CASSVGQAQYV. The CDR3 DNA is TGTGCCAGCAGTGTGGGACAGGCGCAGTACGTC.

The genes are TRBV18 and TRBJ1-5; D remains ambiguous. This CDR3 region has 17 residues. Trimming removed 3 bases at V and 0 bases at J, with 15 bases between. CDR1 is KGHSH, CDR2 LQKENI, per germline. CDR3 sequence reads: CASSPGFRIDSNQPQHF. As DNA, the CDR3 is TGTGCCAGCTCACCGGGGTTTCGAATTGATAGCAATCAGCCCCAGCATTTT.

The rearrangement joins TRBV13 to TRBJ2-7; D perhaps matches TRBD1 (6 bases). From germline, CDR1 is PRHDT and CDR2 FYEKMQ (reference sequence). The CDR3 sequence is 14 residues long. Trimming stripped 5 bases from V and 0 bases from J, with 11 bases between. The CDR3 DNA reads as TGTGCCAGCAGCCTGGGGGCGTCCTCCTACGAGCAGTACTTC. This sequence encodes CASSLGASSYEQYF.

The chain couples TRBV4-3 to TRBJ2-5; D might be TRBD1 or TRBD2, each matching 5 bases. V was cut by 0 bases and J by 5 bases, with 13 bases left in between. Germline CDR1 reads LGHNA; CDR2 reads YSLEER. This CDR3 is built from 15 residues. The CDR3 region has the DNA TGCGCCAGCAGCCAAGATCAAATGTGGGGGGAGACCCAGTACTTC. This translates into CASSQDQMWGETQYF.

The rearrangement links TRBV4-3 to TRBJ2-2; perhaps TRBD2 as D (5 bases). Germline-derived CDR1 and CDR2 are LGHNA and YSLEER. The V gene lost 4 bases and the J gene lost 7 bases, with 13 bases spanning the gap. The CDR3 sequence is 14 residues long. For the CDR3, the DNA is TGCGCCAGCAGCCCTAATACTAGGAGCGGGGAGCTGTTTTTT. Translating gives CASSPNTRSGELFF.

This clonotype was seen at least ten times. V and J are TRBV7-2 and TRBJ1-2, with D hard to call. CDR1 and CDR2 (germline): SGHTA, FQGNSA. The CDR3 has 13 residues. V was cut by 5 bases and J by 0 bases, with 7 bases left in between. The CDR3 protein is CASSPDTNYGYTF. CDR3 nucleotide sequence: TGTGCCAGCAGCCCCGACACTAACTATGGCTACACCTTC.

This chain uses TRBV4-3 with TRBJ1-2, with D perhaps TRBD1 (5 bases). Trimming shortened V by 2 bases and J by 0 bases, and 10 bases separated the two germline ends. This CDR3 contains 15 residues. CDR1 and CDR2 from the germline V gene are LGHNA and YSLEER. CDR3 DNA: TGCGCCAGCAGCCAAACCTGGGGCCCTAACTATGGCTACACCTTC. As protein: CASSQTWGPNYGYTF.

This chain links TRBV7-6 with TRBJ1-4; 7 bases are shared with TRBD1. Germline CDR1 SGHVS, CDR2 FNYEAQ. This CDR3 has 13 residues. V shed 5 bases and J 8 bases; nucleotides not matched to a gene: 5. CDR3 protein: CASSMGTVEKLFF. DNA for the CDR3: TGTGCCAGCAGCATGGGGACAGTGGAAAAACTGTTTTTT.

This chain joins TRBV6-5 and TRBJ2-3, with 10 nucleotides matching TRBD2. The trim removed 0 bases at V and 0 bases at J, leaving 3 bases unmatched. The CDR3 covers 17 residues. Germline CDR1 MNHEY, CDR2 SVGAGI. The CDR3 reads CASSYSTSGASTDTQYF. CDR3 nucleotides: TGTGCCAGCAGTTACTCTACTAGCGGGGCTAGCACAGATACGCAGTATTTT.

A few counts support this clonotype. This sequence joins TRBV6-4 and TRBJ2-3; TRBD2 aligns across 8 bases. Trimming cost V 7 bases and J 2 bases; bases outside gene matches: 8. Germline CDR1 is MRHNA and CDR2 is SNTAGT. This CDR3 is built from 15 residues. The CDR3 reads CASKMRGASTDTQYF. CDR3 coding DNA: TGTGCCAGCAAGATGCGGGGGGCTTCCACAGATACGCAGTATTTT.

The chain is built from TRBV5-6 and TRBJ1-2; a weak D match, TRBD1 (6 bases). The CDR3 is made up of 14 amino acids. Germline lookup yields CDR1 SGHDT and CDR2 YYEEEE. Between the trimmed V and J ends, which lost 2 bases and 7 bases, there was a span of 15 bases. The CDR3 DNA follows: TGTGCCAGCAGCTTAGAAAGGGGGATTGGTGGCTACACCTTC. Encoded protein: CASSLERGIGGYTF. Looking up the rest from reference TRBV5-6 and TRBJ1-2 gives the full variable domain: DAGVTQSPTHLIKTRGQQVTLRCSPKSGHDTVSWYQQALGQGPQFIFQYYEEEERQRGNFPDRFSGHQFPNYSSELNVNALLLGDSALYLCASSLERGIGGYTFGSGTRLTVV.

The chain carries TRBV29-1 and TRBJ1-4, with TRBD1 identical over 8 bases. V trimming: 7 bases; J trimming: 3 bases; junction bases outside the gene matches: 4. The germline V gene has CDR1 SQVTM and CDR2 ANQGSEA. The CDR3 extends over 13 amino acids. CDR3 loop: CSAQGASNEKLFF. As DNA, the CDR3 is TGCAGCGCCCAGGGGGCTTCTAATGAAAAACTGTTTTTT.

This clonotype has more than one count but fewer than ten. This sequence joins TRBV20-1 and TRBJ2-3, with 9 bases lining up with TRBD2. The length of the CDR3 is 14 residues. V lost 6 bases and J lost 1; bases outside the gene matches: 5. Germline values: CDR1 DFQATT, CDR2 SNEGSKA (reference sequence). The CDR3 region has the DNA TGCAGTGCCTCATTAGCGGGGGGCACAGATACGCAGTATTTT. Its translation: CSASLAGGTDTQYF.

The V gene is TRBV7-2, the J gene TRBJ1-5; possibly TRBD1 for D (5 bases). V lost 5 bases and J lost 7, with 18 bases in between. This CDR3 comprises 15 residues. The germline V gene encodes CDR1 SGHTA and CDR2 FQGNSA. This CDR3 is CASSMGGEGRQPQHF. For the CDR3, the DNA is TGTGCCAGCAGCATGGGAGGGGAGGGTCGACAGCCCCAGCATTTT.

The J gene is TRBJ2-7, the V gene TRBV6-2 or TRBV6-3; 8 bases map to TRBD1. The CDR3 length is 13 residues. The ends lost 5 bases at V and 8 bases at J; junction bases unmatched: 8. CDR1 and CDR2 (germline): MNHEY, SVGEGT. CDR3 nucleotide sequence: TGTGCCAGCAGTGGGGACAGGTCTACGAAGCAGTACGTC. Its translation: CASSGDRSTKQYV.

The chain combines TRBV29-1 with TRBJ1-4, with TRBD1 matching 7 bases. The CDR3 consists of 13 residues. V gave up 6 bases and J gave up 3 bases; unmatched junction bases: 4. Germline lookup yields CDR1 SQVTM and CDR2 ANQGSEA. CDR3 loop: CSVGQSSNEKLFF. CDR3 nucleotide sequence: TGCAGCGTGGGACAGAGCTCTAATGAAAAACTGTTTTTT.

The chain uses TRBV12-5 and TRBJ1-5, with TRBD1 matching over 7 bases. Germline V gene sequence: CDR1 LGHNT, CDR2 FRNRAP. The ends lost 7 bases at V and 6 bases at J; junction bases unmatched: 15. The CDR3 has 16 amino acids. CDR3 sequence: CASAITGVNGVQPQHF. The CDR3 nucleotides are TGTGCTAGTGCCATAACAGGGGTCAACGGAGTTCAGCCCCAGCATTTT.

V usage is TRBV4-1 and J usage is TRBJ1-1; TRBD1 aligns across 7 bases. The V gene end was trimmed by 6 bases and the J gene end by 4 bases; junction bases not matched to a gene: 11. This CDR3 region has 15 residues. CDR1 is MGHRA and CDR2 is YSYEKL in the germline V gene. CDR3 residues: CASRLAGQGGTEAFF. As DNA, the CDR3 is TGCGCCAGCAGATTAGCGGGTCAGGGGGGCACTGAAGCTTTCTTT.

This clonotype has a handful of counts. This chain uses TRBV27 with TRBJ2-2; D gene ambiguous. Trimming took 0 bases from V and 3 from J, leaving 17 bases between them. Germline CDR1 reads MNHEY; CDR2 reads SMNVEV (reference sequence). The length of the CDR3 is 18 residues. In DNA form, the CDR3 reads TGTGCCAGCAGTTTATCGTTAAATAGTTGGTGGGACACCGGGGAGCTGTTTTTT. Protein sequence: CASSLSLNSWWDTGELFF.

The chain joins TRBV4-3 to TRBJ2-7; D ambiguous. The ends were cut back, 0 bases at V and 4 bases at J, with 10 bases in the middle. The CDR3 is 14 residues long. Germline lookup yields CDR1 LGHNA and CDR2 YSLEER. CDR3 bases: TGCGCCAGCAGCCAAGATCCGGACCCATACGAGCAGTACTTC. The encoded protein is CASSQDPDPYEQYF.

This clonotype was detected a few times. The V call is TRBV4-1, the J call TRBJ1-5; D might be TRBD1 (5 bases). The V end lost 0 bases, the J end lost 2 bases, and 11 bases lay between the germline ends. Germline values: CDR1 MGHRA, CDR2 YSYEKL. The CDR3 spans 16 residues. The CDR3 DNA reads as TGCGCCAGCAGCCAAGATGGGGGGATCGGCAATCAGCCCCAGCATTTT. Translation: CASSQDGGIGNQPQHF.

The chain employs TRBV5-1 and TRBJ2-3; D is perhaps TRBD2 (6 bases). V was shortened by 3 bases and J by 0 bases, with 17 bases between the two germline ends. CDR3 length equals 17 residues. Per germline, CDR1 SGHRS and CDR2 YFSETQ. As DNA, the CDR3 is TGCGCCAGCAGCTGGACACTGACGGGGACTAGCACAGATACGCAGTATTTT. Protein sequence: CASSWTLTGTSTDTQYF.

The genes are TRBV25-1 and TRBJ2-5, with TRBD2 identical over 8 bases. There are 15 residues in the CDR3. V lost 2 bases, J lost 5 bases, and 7 bases stayed unmatched. Germline V lookup: CDR1 MGHDK, CDR2 SYGVNS. CDR3 residues: CASSEVPGRVETQYF. The CDR3 DNA is TGTGCCAGCAGTGAAGTTCCCGGGAGGGTGGAGACCCAGTACTTC.

The chain joins TRBV18 to TRBJ2-7; D is ambiguous. Looked up from germline, CDR1 is KGHSH and CDR2 is LQKENI. CDR3 length equals 15 residues. Trimming pared 0 bases from V and 2 bases from J, leaving 11 bases between. Here the CDR3 reads CASSPPSQEAYEQYF. CDR3 nucleotide sequence: TGTGCCAGCTCACCACCTTCCCAAGAAGCCTACGAGCAGTACTTC.

The chain recombines TRBV5-4 with TRBJ2-5; 10 nucleotides align to TRBD2. CDR1 and CDR2 (germline): SGHNT, YYREEE (reference sequence). The CDR3 sequence is 18 residues long. The V segment lost 0 bases and the J segment 5 bases; nucleotides outside the gene matches: 13. CDR3 sequence reads: CASSLAASGGAMLETQYF. The CDR3 DNA is TGTGCCAGCAGCTTGGCCGCAAGCGGGGGGGCCATGTTGGAGACCCAGTACTTC.

The V and J genes are TRBV4-3 and TRBJ2-5; possibly TRBD1 for D (5 bases). The V gene lost 3 bases and the J gene lost 2 bases, with 13 bases spanning the gap. The germline V gene has CDR1 LGHNA and CDR2 YSLEER. The CDR3 contains 15 residues. The CDR3, as DNA: TGCGCCAGCAGCCAGGACCTTGCAGGGCAAGAGACCCAGTACTTC. It codes for CASSQDLAGQETQYF.

This clonotype appeared a few times. The rearrangement links TRBV9 to TRBJ2-1; TRBD2 aligns across 14 bases. V was pared by 5 bases and J by 6 bases, with 1 base of the junction left unmatched. This CDR3 comprises 14 residues. Germline CDR1 reads SGDLS; CDR2 reads YYNGEE. The DNA for the CDR3 is TGTGCCAGCAGAGGACTAGCGGGGGGCAATGAGCAGTTCTTC. It encodes CASRGLAGGNEQFF. Variable domain in full (rest from reference TRBV9 and TRBJ2-1): DSGVTQTPKHLITATGQRVTLRCSPRSGDLSVYWYQQSLDQGLQFLIQYYNGEERAKGNILERFSAQQFPDLHSELNLSSLELGDSALYFCASRGLAGGNEQFFGPGTRLTVL.

This clonotype has just a few counts. The DNA of the CDR3 is TGCGCCAGCAGCCAAGCGCGGGGAAGCACTGAAGCTTTCTTT. Translation: CASSQARGSTEAFF. The chain links TRBV4-1 to TRBJ1-1, with unresolved D. The V gene lost 1 base and the J gene lost 4 bases, with 10 bases spanning the gap. Germline CDR1 reads MGHRA; CDR2 reads YSYEKL. This CDR3 has 14 amino acids.

This clonotype was found many times. The chain carries TRBV12-3 or TRBV12-4 and TRBJ2-7; D remains ambiguous. CDR3 length equals 14 residues. Trimming took off 3 bases at V and 5 bases at J, with 14 bases between the two ends. CDR3 sequence: CASSFGGYQDEQYF. In nucleotides, the CDR3 is TGTGCCAGCAGTTTTGGTGGGTATCAGGACGAGCAGTACTTC.